This T cell receptor beta chain was retrieved from a study of blood T cell repertoires in COVID-19. The CDR3 totals 13 residues. The germline V gene encodes CDR1 SGHTA and CDR2 FQGNSA. V shed 2 bases, J shed 5 bases, and the junction held 2 bases outside the gene matches. This clone appeared a single time. Using immunoSEQ multiplex PCR, the repertoire was profiled, and TCRdb retains in-frame clones only, with some absent. Of roughly 400,000 clones listed, 75% to 90% are singletons. The specimen was PBMCs or T cells enriched from blood (not recorded which). This chain links TRBV7-2 with TRBJ1-2, with 7 bases identical to TRBD1. This sequence originates from a man younger than 45 who had recovered from COVID-19. CDR3: CASSLSGQYGYTF. The CDR3 DNA reads as TGTGCCAGCAGCTTATCGGGACAGTATGGCTACACCTTC.